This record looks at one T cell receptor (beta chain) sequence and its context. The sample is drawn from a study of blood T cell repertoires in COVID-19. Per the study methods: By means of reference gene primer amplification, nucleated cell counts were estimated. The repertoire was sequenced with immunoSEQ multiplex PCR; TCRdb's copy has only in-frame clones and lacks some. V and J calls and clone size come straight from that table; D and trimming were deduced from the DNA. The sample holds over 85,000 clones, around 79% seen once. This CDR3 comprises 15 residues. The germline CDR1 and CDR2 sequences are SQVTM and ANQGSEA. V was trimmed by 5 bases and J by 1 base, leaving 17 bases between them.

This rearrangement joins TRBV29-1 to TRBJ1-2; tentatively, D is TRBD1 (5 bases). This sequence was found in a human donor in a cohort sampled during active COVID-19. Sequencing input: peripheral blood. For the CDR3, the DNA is TGCAGCGTTAAGACAGAACATATCATTAACTATGGCTACACCTTC. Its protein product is CSVKTEHIINYGYTF.